The 15 T cell receptor beta chains listed next were all sequenced from one sample in a study of T cells after yellow fever vaccination. From the 5' RACE reads, TCRdb called clonotypes with MiXCR, one entry per CDR3 protein. The data contain approximately 250,000 distinct CDR3 sequences, roughly 6.8% of them singletons. Sequences were derived from CD4+ T cells sorted from PBMCs, sampled on the day of the yellow fever booster vaccination. Receptors originate from a man aged 25 to 40 who received the YFV17D yellow fever vaccine.

The J gene is TRBJ2-7, the V gene TRBV5-1, with TRBD2 matching 9 bases. The V and J ends lost 0 bases and 3 bases, in that order; junction bases with no gene match: 7. The CDR3 is made up of 16 amino acids. Germline V gene data show CDR1 as SGHRS and CDR2 as YFSETQ. Here the CDR3 DNA reads TGCGCCAGCAGCTTGGAGGCTAGCGGGAAAAACTACGAGCAGTACTTC. It is translated as CASSLEASGKNYEQYF.

This clonotype was counted many times. Mismatch with germline at one junction end may stem from a read error. V usage is TRBV12-3 or TRBV12-4 and J usage is TRBJ1-1; D might be TRBD1 (5 bases). The CDR3 is 12 residues long. The CDR3 protein is CASIGGNSEAFF. The DNA for the CDR3 is TGTGCCAGCATTGGGGGGAACTCTGAAGCTTTCTTT.

This clonotype was observed a handful of times. The genes are TRBV29-1 and TRBJ2-1; D is tentatively TRBD1 or TRBD2 (6 bases each). The CDR3 sequence is 14 residues long. Between the trimmed V and J ends, which lost 4 bases and 4 bases, there was a span of 14 bases. Germline CDR1 and CDR2: SQVTM and ANQGSEA. For the CDR3, the DNA is TGCAGCGTTGGGACGACTAGGGGGTACAATGAGCAGTTCTTC. It is translated as CSVGTTRGYNEQFF.

This clonotype occurred a few times. The chain is built from TRBV5-1 and TRBJ2-7; TRBD2 matches 9 bases. The CDR3 has 15 amino acids. J gave up 4 bases and V 0 bases, and 5 bases lay outside the gene matches. Germline V gene data show CDR1 as SGHRS and CDR2 as YFSETQ. The CDR3 region has the DNA TGCGCCAGCAGCTTGGAGTTAGCGGGAGCGTACGAGCAGTACTTC. It yields the protein CASSLELAGAYEQYF.

This clonotype was detected a few times. The J gene is TRBJ2-1, the V gene TRBV4-3; 10 nucleotides agree with TRBD2. J gave up 10 bases and V 4 bases, and 7 bases lay outside the gene matches. Germline V CDR1 and CDR2: LGHNA, YSLEER. This CDR3 spans 14 amino acids. In nucleotides, the CDR3 is TGCGCCAGCAGCCGTTCAGGACTAGCGGACGAGCAGTTCTTC. Its translation: CASSRSGLADEQFF.

The rearrangement uses TRBV19 and TRBJ1-1; the match to TRBD1 covers 7 bases. CDR1 and CDR2 (germline): LNHDA, SQIVND (reference sequence). This CDR3 spans 11 amino acids. V lost 9 bases to trimming and J lost 7 bases; unmatched junction nucleotides: 5. CDR3 bases: TGTGCCAGCCAGAGACAGGGTGAAGCTTTCTTT. It is translated as CASQRQGEAFF.

The chain has TRBV5-1 and TRBJ2-2, with D perhaps TRBD2 (6 bases). The germline CDR1 and CDR2 sequences are SGHRS and YFSETQ. This CDR3 comprises 15 residues. The V end lost 4 bases, the J end lost 5 bases, and 15 bases lay between the germline ends. CDR3 in amino acids: CASSLWSRETGELFF. The DNA for the CDR3 is TGCGCCAGCAGCCTTTGGTCCCGGGAGACCGGGGAGCTGTTTTTT.

The chain carries TRBV11-2 and TRBJ1-1; D uncertain. V lost 2 bases and J lost 2, with 9 bases in between. This CDR3 has 14 amino acids. Germline V gene lookup returns CDR1 SGHAT and CDR2 FQNNGV. CDR3 region: CASSLIPGNTEAFF. DNA for the CDR3: TGTGCCAGCAGCTTAATCCCAGGAAACACTGAAGCTTTCTTT.

This chain joins TRBV5-1 and TRBJ1-3; D call uncertain. There are 13 residues in the CDR3. V gave up 4 bases and J gave up 1 base, with 6 bases separating them. CDR1 SGHRS and CDR2 YFSETQ come from the germline V gene. The DNA for the CDR3 is TGCGCCAGCAGCGAGATTTCTGGAAACACCATATATTTT. This translates into CASSEISGNTIYF.

This clonotype has a handful of counts. The V and J genes are TRBV19 and TRBJ2-6; D possibly corresponds to TRBD1 (6 bases). V was pared by 5 bases and J by 2 bases, with 16 bases between. Germline CDR1 LNHDA, CDR2 SQIVND (reference sequence). The length of the CDR3 is 17 residues. The CDR3 here is CASSLAGEFPGANVLTF. The CDR3 DNA is TGTGCCAGTAGTCTGGCAGGGGAATTTCCTGGGGCCAACGTCCTGACTTTC. The variable domain in full, completed from reference TRBV19 and TRBJ2-6, reads DGGITQSPKYLFRKEGQNVTLSCEQNLNHDAMYWYRQDPGQGLRLIYYSQIVNDFQKGDIAEGYSVSREKKESFPLTVTSAQKNPTAFYLCASSLAGEFPGANVLTFGAGSRLTVL.

This clonotype was observed a few times. In DNA, the CDR3 is TGCGCCAGCAGCTTGGCAGACAGGACGAACACTGAAGCTTTCTTT. Its protein product is CASSLADRTNTEAFF. This chain connects TRBV5-1 to TRBJ1-1; weak D call: TRBD1 (6 bases). The CDR3 sequence is 15 residues long. Germline assignment: CDR1 SGHRS and CDR2 YFSETQ. Trimming removed 0 bases from V and 1 base from J, with 10 bases in between.

The chain is built from TRBV25-1 and TRBJ2-1; 9 bases fit TRBD1. Trimming took 6 bases from V and 3 from J; bases not matched to a gene: 6. Looked up from germline, CDR1 is MGHDK and CDR2 is SYGVNS. The CDR3 sequence is 15 residues long. CDR3 nucleotide sequence: TGTGCCAGCAGGAGTCCGGGACAGGGCTACAATGAGCAGTTCTTC. Residues: CASRSPGQGYNEQFF.

The chain couples TRBV10-3 to TRBJ2-7, with D perhaps TRBD2 (5 bases). V was shortened by 8 bases and J by 1 base, with 6 bases between the two germline ends. CDR3 length: 11 residues. Germline assignment: CDR1 ENHRY and CDR2 SYGVKD. The CDR3 DNA sequence: TGTGCCATCGGAGGATCCTACGAGCAGTACTTC. Its translation: CAIGGSYEQYF.

This clonotype came up a few times. DNA of the CDR3: TGCGCCAGCAGCTCCAGACTAGCGGGAGATAGGGAGCAGTTCTTC. Protein sequence: CASSSRLAGDREQFF. The V and J genes are TRBV5-1 and TRBJ2-1, with 12 bases aligning to TRBD2. Germline values: CDR1 SGHRS, CDR2 YFSETQ. The CDR3 runs to 15 residues. Trimming removed 3 bases from V and 10 bases from J; junction bases left unmatched: 8. The full variable domain, its missing parts supplied by reference TRBV5-1 and TRBJ2-1, is KAGVTQTPRYLIKTRGQQVTLSCSPISGHRSVSWYQQTPGQGLQFLFEYFSETQRNKGNFPGRFSGRQFSNSRSEMNVSTLELGDSALYLCASSSRLAGDREQFFGPGTRLTVL.

This clonotype was counted many times. The rearrangement joins TRBV6-6 to TRBJ2-7, with D unresolved. This CDR3 region has 12 residues. The V gene lost 6 bases and the J gene lost 6 bases, with 12 bases spanning the gap. The V gene's germline CDR1 is MNHNY and CDR2 SVGAGI (reference sequence). CDR3 amino acids: CASSEARAEQYF. The CDR3 nucleotides read TGTGCCAGCAGCGAGGCACGGGCCGAGCAGTACTTC.